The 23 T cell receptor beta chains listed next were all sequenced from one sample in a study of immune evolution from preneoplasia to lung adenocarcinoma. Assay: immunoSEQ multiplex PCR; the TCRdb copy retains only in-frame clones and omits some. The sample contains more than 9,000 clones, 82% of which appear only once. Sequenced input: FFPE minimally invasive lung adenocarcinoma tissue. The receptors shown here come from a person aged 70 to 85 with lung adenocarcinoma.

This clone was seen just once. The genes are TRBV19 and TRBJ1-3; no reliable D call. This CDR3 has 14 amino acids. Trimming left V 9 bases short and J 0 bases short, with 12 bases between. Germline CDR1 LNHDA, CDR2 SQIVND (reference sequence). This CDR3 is CASTQESSGNTIYF. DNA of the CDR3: TGTGCCAGCACCCAGGAGTCCTCTGGAAACACCATATATTTT.

CDR3 nucleotides: TGCGCCAGCAGCTTATCTGGACAGGTGAATCAGCCCCAGCATTTT. Residues: CASSLSGQVNQPQHF. The rearrangement uses TRBV5-1 and TRBJ1-5, with 7 nucleotides matching TRBD1. The CDR3 runs 15 residues. Losses at the gene ends were 2 bases for V and 4 bases for J; bases not matched to a gene: 6. The germline CDR1 and CDR2 sequences are SGHRS and YFSETQ.

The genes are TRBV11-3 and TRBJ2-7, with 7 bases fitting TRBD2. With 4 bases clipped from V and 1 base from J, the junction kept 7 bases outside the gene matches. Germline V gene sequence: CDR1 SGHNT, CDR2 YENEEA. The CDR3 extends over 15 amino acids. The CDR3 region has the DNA TGTGCCAGCAGCTCCTTGACGGGAGGTTCCTACGAGCAGTACTTC. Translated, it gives CASSSLTGGSYEQYF.

CDR3 nucleotides: TGTGCCAGCAGCCCAGGGGGCCTTAACTATGGCTACACCTTC. Translated, it gives CASSPGGLNYGYTF. V and J are TRBV6-4 and TRBJ1-2; 8 bases match TRBD1. CDR1 is MRHNA and CDR2 is SNTAGT in the germline V gene. The V gene end was trimmed by 6 bases and the J gene end by 1 base; junction bases not matched to a gene: 4. This CDR3 spans 14 amino acids.

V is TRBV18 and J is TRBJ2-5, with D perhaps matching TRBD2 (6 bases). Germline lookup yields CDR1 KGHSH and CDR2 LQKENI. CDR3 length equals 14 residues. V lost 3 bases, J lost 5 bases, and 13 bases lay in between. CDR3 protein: CASSPRRGEETQYF. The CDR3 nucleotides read TGTGCCAGCTCACCGAGGAGGGGTGAGGAGACCCAGTACTTC.

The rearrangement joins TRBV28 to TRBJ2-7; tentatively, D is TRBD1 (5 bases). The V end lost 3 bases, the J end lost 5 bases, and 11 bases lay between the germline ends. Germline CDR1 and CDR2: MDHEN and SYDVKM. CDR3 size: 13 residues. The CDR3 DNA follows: TGTGCCAGCAGTTTTGGGGCGGCCAACGAGCAGTACTTC. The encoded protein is CASSFGAANEQYF.

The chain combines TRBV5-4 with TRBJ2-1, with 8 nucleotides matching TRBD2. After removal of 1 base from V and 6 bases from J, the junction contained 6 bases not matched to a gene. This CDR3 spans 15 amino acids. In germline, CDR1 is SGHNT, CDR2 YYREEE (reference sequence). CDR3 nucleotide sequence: TGTGCCAGCAGCTTGCCCGGGGGGGCCTCCAATGAGCAGTTCTTC. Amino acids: CASSLPGGASNEQFF.

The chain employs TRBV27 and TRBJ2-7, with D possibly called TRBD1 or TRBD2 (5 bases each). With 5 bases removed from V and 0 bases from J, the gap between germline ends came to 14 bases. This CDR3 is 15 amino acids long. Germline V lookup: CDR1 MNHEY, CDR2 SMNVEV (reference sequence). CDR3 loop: CASSLHRDGSYEQYF. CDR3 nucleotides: TGTGCCAGCAGTCTTCATCGGGACGGCTCCTACGAGCAGTACTTC.

Here the CDR3 reads CASSPLSRGNEKLFF. The CDR3 DNA reads as TGCGCCAGCAGCCCACTCTCGAGGGGGAACGAAAAACTGTTTTTT. The chain links TRBV5-1 to TRBJ1-4, with a possible D match to TRBD1 (6 bases). Trimming left V 4 bases short and J 8 bases short, with 18 bases between. The germline CDR1 and CDR2 sequences are SGHRS and YFSETQ. This CDR3 has 15 residues.

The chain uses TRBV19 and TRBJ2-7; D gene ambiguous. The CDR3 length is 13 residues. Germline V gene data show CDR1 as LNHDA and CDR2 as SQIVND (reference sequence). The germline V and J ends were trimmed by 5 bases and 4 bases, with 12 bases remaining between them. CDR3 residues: CASSRSWDYEQYF. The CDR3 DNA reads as TGTGCCAGTAGTCGGTCTTGGGATTACGAGCAGTACTTC.

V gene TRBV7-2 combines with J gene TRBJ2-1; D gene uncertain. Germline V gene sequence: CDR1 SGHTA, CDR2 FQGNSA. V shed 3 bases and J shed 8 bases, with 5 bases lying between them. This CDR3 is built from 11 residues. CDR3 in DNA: TGTGCCAGCAGCTTCAACTATGAGCAGTTCTTC. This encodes CASSFNYEQFF.

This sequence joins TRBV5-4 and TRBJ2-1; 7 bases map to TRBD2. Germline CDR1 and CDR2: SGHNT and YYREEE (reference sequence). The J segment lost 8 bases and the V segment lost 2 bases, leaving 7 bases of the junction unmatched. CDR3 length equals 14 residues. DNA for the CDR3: TGTGCCAGCAGCTTTAGGACTAGTGCGGATGAGCAGTTCTTC. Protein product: CASSFRTSADEQFF.

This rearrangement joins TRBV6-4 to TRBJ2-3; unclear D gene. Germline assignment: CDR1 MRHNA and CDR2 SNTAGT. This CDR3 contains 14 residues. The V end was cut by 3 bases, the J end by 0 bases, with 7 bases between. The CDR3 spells CASSEGPSTDTQYF. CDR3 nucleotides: TGTGCCAGCAGTGAGGGCCCTAGCACAGATACGCAGTATTTT.

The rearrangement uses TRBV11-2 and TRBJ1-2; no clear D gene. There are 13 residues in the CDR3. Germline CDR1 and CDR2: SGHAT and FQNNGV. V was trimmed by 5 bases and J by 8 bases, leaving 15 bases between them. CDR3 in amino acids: CASSQTRVGGYTF. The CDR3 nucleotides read TGTGCCAGCAGCCAGACGCGGGTTGGGGGCTACACCTTC.

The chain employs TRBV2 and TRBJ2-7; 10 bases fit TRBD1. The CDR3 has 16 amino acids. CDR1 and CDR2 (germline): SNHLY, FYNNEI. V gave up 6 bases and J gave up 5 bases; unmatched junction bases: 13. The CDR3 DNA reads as TGTGCCAGCAGGGGGAGCCGGGACAGGGGCTTAGACGAGCAGTACTTC. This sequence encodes CASRGSRDRGLDEQYF.

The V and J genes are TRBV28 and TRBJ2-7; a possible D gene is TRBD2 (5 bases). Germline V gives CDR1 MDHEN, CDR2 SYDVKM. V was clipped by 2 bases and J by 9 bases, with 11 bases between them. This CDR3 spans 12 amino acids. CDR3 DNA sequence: TGTGCCAGCAGTTTAATGGGAGAGGGGCAGTACTTC. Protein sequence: CASSLMGEGQYF.

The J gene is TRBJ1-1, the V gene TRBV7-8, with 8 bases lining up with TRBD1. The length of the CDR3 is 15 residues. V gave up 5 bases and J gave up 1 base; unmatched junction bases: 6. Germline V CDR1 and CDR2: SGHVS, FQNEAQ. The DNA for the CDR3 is TGTGCCAGCAGCCGAGCCGGGACAGGGAACACTGAAGCTTTCTTT. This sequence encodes CASSRAGTGNTEAFF.

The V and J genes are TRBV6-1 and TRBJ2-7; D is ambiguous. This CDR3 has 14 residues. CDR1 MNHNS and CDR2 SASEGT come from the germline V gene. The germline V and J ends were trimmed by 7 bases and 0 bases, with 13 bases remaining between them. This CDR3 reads CASKESPVSYEQYF. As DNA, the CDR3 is TGTGCCAGCAAAGAATCCCCCGTCTCCTACGAGCAGTACTTC.

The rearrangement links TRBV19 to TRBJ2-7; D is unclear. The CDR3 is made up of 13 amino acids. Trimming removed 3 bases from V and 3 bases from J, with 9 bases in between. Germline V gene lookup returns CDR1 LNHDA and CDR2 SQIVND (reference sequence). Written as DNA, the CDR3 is TGTGCCAGTAGTATCTCGTCTGGCTACGAGCAGTACTTC. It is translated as CASSISSGYEQYF.

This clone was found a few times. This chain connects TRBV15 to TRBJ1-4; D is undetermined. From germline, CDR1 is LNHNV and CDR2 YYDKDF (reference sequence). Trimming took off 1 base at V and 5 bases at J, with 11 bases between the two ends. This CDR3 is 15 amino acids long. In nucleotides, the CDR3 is TGTGCCACCAGCAGAGGTGGCTTACTAAATGAAAAACTGTTTTTT. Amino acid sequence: CATSRGGLLNEKLFF.

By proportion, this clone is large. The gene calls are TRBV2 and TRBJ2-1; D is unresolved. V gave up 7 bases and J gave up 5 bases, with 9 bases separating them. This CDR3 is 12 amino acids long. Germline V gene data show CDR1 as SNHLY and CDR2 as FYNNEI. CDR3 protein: CASTRLNNEQFF. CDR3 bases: TGTGCCAGCACCAGACTCAACAATGAGCAGTTCTTC.

In nucleotides, the CDR3 is TGTGCCAGCAGTGGGGGACAGGGGGCTGGAAACACCATATATTTT. Its protein is CASSGGQGAGNTIYF. The V call is TRBV6-1, the J call TRBJ1-3, with 11 bases fitting TRBD1. The CDR3 is made up of 15 amino acids. Germline V lookup: CDR1 MNHNS, CDR2 SASEGT. V gave up 4 bases and J gave up 2 bases; unmatched junction bases: 1.

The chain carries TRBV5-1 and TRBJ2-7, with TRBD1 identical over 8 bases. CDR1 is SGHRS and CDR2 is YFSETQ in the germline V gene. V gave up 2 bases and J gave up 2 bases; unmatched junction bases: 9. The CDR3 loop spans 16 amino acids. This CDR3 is CASSFSAGTGAYEQYF. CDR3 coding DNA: TGCGCCAGCAGCTTCTCGGCCGGGACAGGAGCCTACGAGCAGTACTTC.